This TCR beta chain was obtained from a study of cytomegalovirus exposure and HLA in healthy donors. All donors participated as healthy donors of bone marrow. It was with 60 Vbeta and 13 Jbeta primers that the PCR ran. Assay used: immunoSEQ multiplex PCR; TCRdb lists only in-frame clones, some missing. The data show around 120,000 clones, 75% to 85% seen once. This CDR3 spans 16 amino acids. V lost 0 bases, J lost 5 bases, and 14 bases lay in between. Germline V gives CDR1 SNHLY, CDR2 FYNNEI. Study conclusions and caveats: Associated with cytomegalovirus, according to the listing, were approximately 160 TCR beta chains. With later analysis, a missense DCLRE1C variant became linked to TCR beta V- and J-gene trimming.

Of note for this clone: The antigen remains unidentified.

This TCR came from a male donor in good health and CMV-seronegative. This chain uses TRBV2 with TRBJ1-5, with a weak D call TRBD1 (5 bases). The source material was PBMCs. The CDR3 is CASSEAGGARDQPQHF. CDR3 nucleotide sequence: TGTGCCAGCAGTGAAGCTGGAGGGGCGCGGGATCAGCCCCAGCATTTT.